The 7 T cell receptor beta chains presented below share a single source sample, sequenced in a study of regulatory T cells in long-lasting Graves disease. The time point was: newly diagnosed GD, antithyroid drugs for less than 3 months. Following extraction of RNA from PBMCs, that RNA was used to make the TCR library. TCR beta libraries were built with iRepertoire HTBI primers and Arm-PCR of CDR3 regions. Using its own MiXCR run on the multiplex PCR reads, TCRdb lists one record per CDR3 protein. The sample has 450,000 to 700,000 distinct CDR3 sequences, about 14% seen once; the top ten hold about 9.1%. This sample was also put to use in a study of T cells in Graves' hyperthyroidism and ophthalmopathy.

The sequences come from peripheral blood mononuclear cells (PBMCs), collected at new diagnosis, from a patient treated with antithyroid drugs. The receptors here all came from a man aged 25-45 years with Graves disease.

There are many counts of this clonotype. V and J are TRBV11-2 and TRBJ2-7, with 13 bases fitting TRBD2. The germline CDR1 and CDR2 sequences are SGHAT and FQNNGV. V shed 4 bases, J shed 5 bases, and the junction held 5 bases outside the gene matches. The CDR3 contains 15 residues. The CDR3 protein is CASSSTSGRLDEQYF. For the CDR3, the DNA is TGTGCCAGCAGCTCGACTAGCGGGAGGCTTGACGAGCAGTACTTC.

Ten or more counts support this clonotype. The V gene is TRBV6-1, the J gene TRBJ2-1; 11 nucleotides agree with TRBD2. Germline CDR1 and CDR2: MNHNS and SASEGT. V lost 3 bases and J lost 3; bases outside the gene matches: 4. The CDR3 sequence is 16 residues long. The CDR3 region has the DNA TGTGCCAGCAGTGAGTTGGGACTAGCGGTCTACAATGAGCAGTTCTTC. Translated, it gives CASSELGLAVYNEQFF.

The table lists this clonotype with a few counts. The chain employs TRBV12-3 or TRBV12-4 and TRBJ1-4, with D unclear. V was shortened by 3 bases and J by 0 bases, with 20 bases between the two germline ends. CDR3 size: 19 residues. Here the CDR3 DNA reads TGTGCCAGCAGTTTGGCCAGAAACGGAATTTGGGCAACTAATGAAAAACTGTTTTTT. Protein product: CASSLARNGIWATNEKLFF.

This clonotype was found a few times. The V and J genes are TRBV12-3 or TRBV12-4 and TRBJ2-5, with TRBD2 matching over 10 bases. CDR3 length equals 15 residues. Trimming cost V 5 bases and J 10 bases; bases outside gene matches: 13. CDR3 DNA sequence: TGTGCCAGCAGTCCTACACTAGCGGGATACATTGGCCAGTACTTC. Amino acids: CASSPTLAGYIGQYF.

The sample holds many counts of this clonotype. This sequence joins TRBV2 and TRBJ2-2, with 7 nucleotides matching TRBD2. With 11 bases clipped from V and 6 bases from J, the junction kept 18 bases outside the gene matches. Per the germline V gene, CDR1 is SNHLY and CDR2 is FYNNEI. The CDR3 consists of 16 residues. CDR3: CAGHGLGTGGSGELFF. CDR3 bases: TGTGCCGGACATGGACTGGGGACGGGGGGTTCCGGGGAGCTGTTTTTT.

Only a few counts were recorded for this clonotype. V usage is TRBV11-2 and J usage is TRBJ2-1, with 9 nucleotides matching TRBD2. Germline-derived CDR1 and CDR2 are SGHAT and FQNNGV. V lost 4 bases to trimming and J lost 7 bases; unmatched junction nucleotides: 20. CDR3 length equals 19 residues. DNA for the CDR3: TGTGCCAGCAGCTCTAGCCAAGAACCGGGACTAGCCTCAAAAAATGAGCAGTTCTTC. This encodes CASSSSQEPGLASKNEQFF.

On this clonotype: This may arise from a read error, as a much more abundant clone is one base away. The V call is TRBV19, the J call TRBJ2-7; D perhaps matches TRBD1 (6 bases). The CDR3 consists of 12 residues. In germline, CDR1 is LNHDA, CDR2 SQIVND (reference sequence). The V gene lost 8 bases and the J gene lost 5 bases, with 13 bases spanning the gap. Here the CDR3 reads CASATGSDEQYF. As DNA, the CDR3 is TGTGCCAGTGCTACAGGGAGCGACGAGCAGTACTTC. The variable domain in full, completed from reference TRBV19 and TRBJ2-7, reads DGGITQSPKYLFRKEGQNVTLSCEQNLNHDAMYWYRQDPGQGLRLIYYSQIVNDFQKGDIAEGYSVSREKKESFPLTVTSAQKNPTAFYLCASATGSDEQYFGPGTRLTVT.